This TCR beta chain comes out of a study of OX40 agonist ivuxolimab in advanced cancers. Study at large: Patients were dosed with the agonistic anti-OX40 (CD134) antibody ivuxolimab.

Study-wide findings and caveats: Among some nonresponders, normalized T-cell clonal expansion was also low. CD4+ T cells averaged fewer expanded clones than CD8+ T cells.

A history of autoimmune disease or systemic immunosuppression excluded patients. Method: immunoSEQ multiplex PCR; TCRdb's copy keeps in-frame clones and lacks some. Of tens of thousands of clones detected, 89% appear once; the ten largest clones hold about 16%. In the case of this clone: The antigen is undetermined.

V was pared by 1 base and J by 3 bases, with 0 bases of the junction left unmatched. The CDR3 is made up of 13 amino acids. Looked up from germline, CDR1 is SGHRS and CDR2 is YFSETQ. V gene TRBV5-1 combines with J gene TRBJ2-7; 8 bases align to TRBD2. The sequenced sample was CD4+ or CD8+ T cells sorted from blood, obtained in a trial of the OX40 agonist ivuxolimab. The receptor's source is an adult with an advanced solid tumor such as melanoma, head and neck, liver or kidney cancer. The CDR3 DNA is TGCGCCAGCAGCTTGACTAGCGGCTACGAGCAGTACTTC. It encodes CASSLTSGYEQYF.